In its sample, the clone carrying this T cell receptor (beta chain) was seen a few times. This entry belongs to a study of patients and donors after allogeneic stem cell transplantation. TCRdb independently ran MiXCR on the RT-PCR reads; one entry per CDR3 protein. The sample holds 800,000 to 1,000,000 distinct CDR3 sequences, roughly 18% seen once. V was clipped by 0 bases and J by 5 bases, with 11 bases between them. The CDR3 runs 14 residues. The V gene's germline CDR1 is LGHNA and CDR2 YNFKEQ. The sequenced sample consisted of blood, either unsorted or a sorted T cell fraction (not recorded which). The receptor comes from a human donor who was either an allogeneic HSCT recipient or a stem cell or donor lymphocyte infusion donor (not recorded which). It is not recorded whose cells these are; they may come from a transplant donor. V usage is TRBV4-2 and J usage is TRBJ2-7, with D perhaps assigned TRBD1 or TRBD2 (6 bases each). CDR3 bases: TGTGCCAGCAGCCAAGATAAGGGGGGCCACGAGCAGTACTTC. Translation gives CASSQDKGGHEQYF.